Following are 23 T cell receptor beta chains from one sample sequenced in a study of T cells in Graves' hyperthyroidism and ophthalmopathy (dated by TCRdb to between 2018 and 2021). Receptor amplification or capture employed multiplex PCR. The listed sequencing device is Illumina HiSeq 2000. The TCR beta CDR3 regions were amplified from RNA transcripts. A first-round RT-PCR of the TCR CDR3 used the HTBI primer set with the Qiagen OneStep RT-PCR kit. TCRdb cleaned the public reads at Q25 with fastp, built clones with MiXCR and kept in-frame beta chains. Merged by CDR3 protein, the rows form single entries marked with the most common genes and DNA. This sample lists approximately 610,000 distinct CDR3 sequences; about 15% were detected once. 4.3% of the sample goes to the ten largest clones. The sequencing sample was made of blood. All receptors come from a woman aged 40 to 50 with Graves' ophthalmopathy.

Many counts were recorded for this clonotype. The rearrangement links TRBV2 to TRBJ2-7, with TRBD2 identical over 8 bases. J gave up 4 bases and V 5 bases, and 7 bases lay outside the gene matches. The CDR3 is made up of 14 amino acids. Looked up from germline, CDR1 is SNHLY and CDR2 is FYNNEI. This CDR3 is CASSPSGREYEQYF. The CDR3 DNA sequence: TGTGCCAGCAGTCCGAGCGGGAGAGAGTACGAGCAGTACTTC.

V and J are TRBV30 and TRBJ1-2; no definite D call. Germline V gene lookup returns CDR1 GTSNPN and CDR2 SVGIG (reference sequence). There are 14 residues in the CDR3. Between the trimmed V and J ends, which lost 4 bases and 5 bases, there was a span of 17 bases. The CDR3 is CAWTRAGLGYGYTF. The CDR3 DNA sequence: TGTGCCTGGACCAGAGCCGGTTTGGGGTATGGCTACACCTTC.

This chain connects TRBV11-2 to TRBJ2-5, with TRBD2 matching 8 bases. The CDR3 loop spans 20 amino acids. Losses at the gene ends were 5 bases for V and 4 bases for J; bases not matched to a gene: 24. Germline CDR1 and CDR2: SGHAT and FQNNGV. CDR3: CASSKLGLDGGRFLGETQYF. CDR3 nucleotide sequence: TGTGCCAGCAGCAAACTGGGACTGGATGGCGGGAGGTTTCTTGGAGAGACCCAGTACTTC.

This clonotype was seen at least ten times. The chain links TRBV6-1 to TRBJ2-4; D is possibly TRBD1 or TRBD2 (5 bases each). Trimming removed 3 bases from V and 8 bases from J, with 17 bases in between. The CDR3 extends over 15 amino acids. CDR1 is MNHNS, CDR2 SASEGT, per germline. The CDR3 loop reads CASSDGAGMRDIQYF. CDR3 nucleotide sequence: TGTGCCAGCAGTGACGGGGCAGGGATGAGGGACATTCAGTACTTC.

This clonotype was observed at least ten times. The chain recombines TRBV11-2 with TRBJ2-7, with TRBD1 identical over 10 bases. CDR3 length: 16 amino acids. Germline CDR1 and CDR2: SGHAT and FQNNGV. The V segment lost 5 bases and the J segment 2 bases; nucleotides outside the gene matches: 9. CDR3 amino acids: CASSTRDRGVPYEQYF. The CDR3 DNA reads as TGTGCCAGCAGCACCCGGGACAGGGGAGTGCCCTACGAGCAGTACTTC.

This clonotype has at least ten counts. This chain joins TRBV28 and TRBJ1-1; D remains unclear. CDR1 MDHEN and CDR2 SYDVKM come from the germline V gene. V lost 8 bases, J lost 4 bases, and 23 bases lay in between. This CDR3 is 16 amino acids long. CDR3 nucleotide sequence: TGTGCCAGCGTTGCCGTTTGGGCAGTCCAGCGCACTGAAGCTTTCTTT. Its protein is CASVAVWAVQRTEAFF.

This clonotype was detected many times. The V and J genes are TRBV6-1 and TRBJ1-5; D call uncertain. V gave up 6 bases and J gave up 2 bases, with 14 bases separating them. This CDR3 comprises 15 residues. Germline-derived CDR1 and CDR2 are MNHNS and SASEGT. The CDR3 nucleotides are TGTGCCAGCAGCAGACTCGGGCAGGGCAATCAGCCCCAGCATTTT. It yields the protein CASSRLGQGNQPQHF.

This sequence joins TRBV28 and TRBJ2-7; the D is unclear. The CDR3 extends over 15 amino acids. In germline, CDR1 is MDHEN, CDR2 SYDVKM. V lost 3 bases and J lost 0, with 12 bases in between. CDR3: CASSFFGQVSYEQYF. The DNA of the CDR3 is TGTGCCAGCAGTTTTTTTGGGCAGGTCTCCTACGAGCAGTACTTC.

The rearrangement joins TRBV12-3 or TRBV12-4 to TRBJ2-7; D gene ambiguous. V lost 1 base, J lost 4 bases, and 11 bases lay in between. CDR3 length: 14 amino acids. The CDR3 DNA reads TGTGCCAGCAGTTTAGGTGGGAATGCGTACGAGCAGTACTTC. The encoded protein is CASSLGGNAYEQYF.

This clonotype was seen only a few times. V gene TRBV4-1 combines with J gene TRBJ2-7; 7 bases align to TRBD1. This CDR3 is 17 amino acids long. Germline CDR1 is MGHRA and CDR2 is YSYEKL. J lost 4 bases, V lost 0 bases, and 12 bases had no gene match. CDR3 residues: CASSQDSGRGTPYEQYF. DNA of the CDR3: TGCGCCAGCAGCCAAGATTCGGGCAGGGGGACCCCATACGAGCAGTACTTC.

This clonotype was detected ten times or more. The chain couples TRBV20-1 to TRBJ2-7; D might be TRBD1 or TRBD2, each matching 5 bases. CDR1 and CDR2 (germline): DFQATT, SNEGSKA (reference sequence). CDR3 length: 12 residues. V gave up 5 bases and J gave up 3 bases, with 11 bases separating them. CDR3 in DNA: TGCAGTGCTCCCGGGGCGGACTACGAGCAGTACTTC. This encodes CSAPGADYEQYF.

The sample holds a few counts of this clonotype. The chain employs TRBV12-3 or TRBV12-4 and TRBJ1-1, with D uncertain. Trimming pared 7 bases from V and 4 bases from J, leaving 13 bases between. This CDR3 spans 13 amino acids. The CDR3 sequence is CASTPVGGTEAFF. CDR3 DNA sequence: TGTGCCAGCACCCCCGTTGGCGGCACTGAAGCTTTCTTT.

Many counts were recorded for this clonotype. V is TRBV27 and J is TRBJ1-1; possibly TRBD1 for D (5 bases). CDR1 and CDR2 from the germline V gene are MNHEY and SMNVEV (reference sequence). V was pared by 7 bases and J by 3 bases, with 9 bases between. The CDR3 sequence is 12 residues long. This CDR3 is CASMGTYTEAFF. The CDR3 region has the DNA TGTGCCAGCATGGGGACCTACACTGAAGCTTTCTTT.

The chain links TRBV3-1 to TRBJ2-7, with D tentatively TRBD1 (6 bases). This CDR3 has 13 residues. Trimming removed 2 bases at V and 6 bases at J, with 11 bases between. Per germline, CDR1 LGHDT and CDR2 YNNKEL (reference sequence). DNA of the CDR3: TGTGCCAGCAGCCAAACCTCAGGGGCCGAGCAGTACTTC. It specifies CASSQTSGAEQYF.

This clonotype was detected ten times or more. The rearrangement uses TRBV7-8 and TRBJ1-2; D unclear. Germline V lookup: CDR1 SGHVS, CDR2 FQNEAQ. This CDR3 has 15 amino acids. V shed 1 base and J shed 4 bases, with 13 bases lying between them. The CDR3: CASSLGSTATYGYTF. CDR3 bases: TGTGCCAGCAGCTTAGGGTCTACAGCGACCTATGGCTACACCTTC.

This clonotype was found many times. The gene calls are TRBV7-2 and TRBJ2-4; 7 bases are a match to TRBD1. The trim removed 4 bases at V and 8 bases at J, leaving 5 bases unmatched. The CDR3 contains 13 residues. In germline, CDR1 is SGHTA, CDR2 FQGNSA. The CDR3 region is CASSSTGMDIQYF. The DNA for the CDR3 is TGTGCCAGCAGCTCGACAGGGATGGACATTCAGTACTTC.

Ten or more counts support this clonotype. The rearrangement uses TRBV29-1 and TRBJ1-1, with TRBD1 as a possible D gene (5 bases). This CDR3 has 13 residues. The germline gives CDR1 SQVTM, CDR2 ANQGSEA. The V gene lost 2 bases and the J gene lost 4 bases, with 11 bases spanning the gap. The chain's CDR3 is CSVEPGLGTEAFF. Written as DNA, the CDR3 is TGCAGCGTTGAACCGGGGCTGGGCACTGAAGCTTTCTTT.

The V gene is TRBV20-1, the J gene TRBJ2-7, with 9 bases fitting TRBD1. CDR1 is DFQATT, CDR2 SNEGSKA, per germline (reference sequence). The length of the CDR3 is 14 residues. The V segment lost 5 bases and the J segment 8 bases; nucleotides outside the gene matches: 13. This chain's CDR3 is CSAGTGGALLKQYF. For the CDR3, the DNA is TGCAGTGCTGGAACAGGGGGCGCCCTCCTTAAGCAGTACTTC.

This clonotype was picked up a small number of times. This rearrangement joins TRBV5-1 to TRBJ1-1; 7 bases align to TRBD1. Germline CDR1 is SGHRS and CDR2 is YFSETQ. The V gene end was trimmed by 4 bases and the J gene end by 8 bases; junction bases not matched to a gene: 5. The CDR3 covers 12 residues. CDR3 protein: CASSGNRGEAFF. DNA of the CDR3: TGCGCCAGCAGCGGAAACAGGGGAGAAGCTTTCTTT.

V gene TRBV25-1 combines with J gene TRBJ2-3; 12 nucleotides align to TRBD2. This CDR3 is built from 17 residues. Germline loops: CDR1 MGHDK, CDR2 SYGVNS. The junction had 6 bases not matched to a gene; V was cut back by 5 bases and J by 0 bases. The CDR3 reads CASSPIGTSGSTDTQYF. In nucleotides, the CDR3 is TGTGCCAGCAGTCCAATAGGGACTAGCGGGAGCACAGATACGCAGTATTTT.

This clonotype has at least ten counts. This rearrangement joins TRBV28 to TRBJ2-7; 7 bases agree with TRBD2. Per the germline V gene, CDR1 is MDHEN and CDR2 is SYDVKM. This CDR3 region has 15 residues. V dropped 3 bases and J dropped 1; count of bases not matched to a gene: 6. CDR3 sequence (DNA): TGTGCCAGCAGTTTCGGGACTACCAGGTCCTACGAGCAGTACTTC. Its translation is CASSFGTTRSYEQYF.

V usage is TRBV10-3 and J usage is TRBJ2-7; 9 bases match TRBD1. The CDR3 consists of 15 residues. Unmatched junction bases numbered 5, after V lost 2 bases and J lost 3 bases. The germline V gene encodes CDR1 ENHRY and CDR2 SYGVKD. CDR3 sequence reads: CAISEAGTGNYEQYF. For the CDR3, the DNA is TGTGCCATCAGTGAGGCCGGGACAGGGAACTACGAGCAGTACTTC.

This clonotype was seen repeatedly, ten times or more. This chain connects TRBV5-6 to TRBJ2-7; TRBD1 agrees at 12 bases. This CDR3 contains 14 residues. Germline lookup yields CDR1 SGHDT and CDR2 YYEEEE. The ends lost 2 bases at V and 6 bases at J; junction bases unmatched: 3. The CDR3 protein is CASSFPGQGAEQYF. CDR3 nucleotide sequence: TGTGCCAGCAGCTTCCCGGGACAGGGGGCCGAGCAGTACTTC.